The rows below give T cell receptor beta chains drawn from one sample of a study of T cells and copy number aberrations in small-cell lung cancer. Data came from immunoSEQ multiplex PCR; TCRdb stores just in-frame clones and leaves some out. The table lists 2,000 to 2,500 clones, around three quarters of them singletons, with approximately 9% in the top ten. The material sequenced was normal tissue next to the tumor. The receptors shown here come from a woman in her fifties or sixties with small cell lung cancer. Each CDR3 is given with its conserved first and last residue. A D gene is named only where the DNA matches it firmly. The listing skips clone size in some rows; elsewhere it reads once, few, many or a size class.

NA	NA	TRBV27	TRBJ2-2	TGTGCCAGCAGTGTCCAGGAACCCGGGGAGCTGTTTTTT	CASSVQEPGELFF
NA	NA	TRBV7-2	TRBJ1-1	TGTGCCAGCAGCTCGATGGGAGGAAAGACTGAAGCTTTCTTT	CASSSMGGKTEAFF
NA	NA	TRBV4-3	TRBJ2-7	TGCGCCAGCAGCCAAGGGGGTTGGTCCGACGAGCAGTACTTC	CASSQGGWSDEQYF
NA	NA	TRBV10-1	TRBJ1-1	TGCGCCAGCAGTGAGTCGGGGGATGGGAGGACTGAAGCTTTCTTT	CASSESGDGRTEAFF
once	NA	TRBV19	TRBJ2-3	TGTGCCAGTAGTATAGTAGTAACAGTAAGCACAGATACGCAGTATTTT	CASSIVVTVSTDTQYF
NA	NA	TRBV7-2	TRBJ1-5	TGTGCCAGCAGCTTAGTGGCGCAGCCCCAGCATTTT	CASSLVAQPQHF
NA	NA	TRBV29-1	TRBJ1-3	TGCAGCGTCCAAAAGGGTTCCGGAAACACCATATATTTT	CSVQKGSGNTIYF
NA	NA	TRBV28	TRBJ2-7	TGTGCCATCAACCGGGACCCGCGGATCTACGAGCAGTACTTC	CAINRDPRIYEQYF
NA	TRBD2	TRBV5-1	TRBJ2-3	TGCGCCAGCAGCTCTCCGACTAGCGGTGGCTTAATGGGCACAGATACGCAGTATTTT	CASSSPTSGGLMGTDTQYF
NA	TRBD1	TRBV7-7	TRBJ2-2	TGTGCTAGCAGCTTAAACAGGGGGTCCGGGGAGCTGTTTTTT	CASSLNRGSGELFF
NA	NA	TRBV11-2	TRBJ1-3	TGTGCCAGCAGCTCACAGGGTTCGAGCGGAAACACCATATATTTT	CASSSQGSSGNTIYF
NA	NA	TRBV2	TRBJ2-7	TGTGCCAGCAGTGAATACAGGATCGGTCGGCAGTACTTC	CASSEYRIGRQYF
NA	TRBD2	TRBV19	TRBJ2-1	TGTGCCACCCAAACGGCGGGAGGCTACAATGAGCAGTTCTTC	CATQTAGGYNEQFF
NA	NA	TRBV5-1	TRBJ1-5	TGCGCCAGCAGCTTGGACGGGACACAGAATCAGCCCCAGCATTTT	CASSLDGTQNQPQHF
NA	NA	TRBV11-2	TRBJ2-5	TGTGCCAGCAGCTTAATGGCAGAGACCCAGTACTTC	CASSLMAETQYF
NA	NA	TRBV14	TRBJ2-2	TGTGCCAGCAGTTCCGCGAACACCGGGGAGCTGTTTTTT	CASSSANTGELFF
NA	NA	TRBV7-9	TRBJ1-2	TGTGCCAGCAGCTTAGCTGGAGCAGGGAGGACTAAACAGGGTGGCTACACCTTC	CASSLAGAGRTKQGGYTF
NA	NA	TRBV6-5	TRBJ2-2	TGTGCCAGCAGTTACTCCGGGGGGCTCCCCGGGGAGCTGTTTTTT	CASSYSGGLPGELFF
NA	NA	TRBV9	TRBJ1-3	TGTGCCAGCAGCGTCCAGGGAACCTCTGGAAACACCATATATTTT	CASSVQGTSGNTIYF
NA	TRBD1	TRBV4-3	TRBJ2-7	TGCGCCAGCAGCCAAGATGTAGACAGGGGACGCTACGAGCAGTACTTC	CASSQDVDRGRYEQYF
NA	TRBD1	TRBV29-1	TRBJ1-1	TGCAGCGCCAAGGGGACAGGGGTAACTGAAGCTTTCTTT	CSAKGTGVTEAFF
large	TRBD1	TRBV4-1	TRBJ2-7	TGCGCCAGCGGGACAGTAGTCGGCGAGCAGTACTTC	CASGTVVGEQYF
NA	NA	TRBV29-1	TRBJ2-3	TGCAGCGTTGAGAGGGGGGGAGGAAACACAGATACGCAGTATTTT	CSVERGGGNTDTQYF
NA	TRBD1	TRBV7-2	TRBJ1-1	TGTGCCAGCAGCTTAGTCCCCACGGGACAGGGCACTGAAGCTTTCTTT	CASSLVPTGQGTEAFF
NA	NA	TRBV6-6	TRBJ1-2	TGTGCCAGTGATCGAGGACTCAACTATGGCTACACCTTC	CASDRGLNYGYTF
NA	NA	TRBV7-2	TRBJ1-5	TGTGCCAGCAGCACATACAGGAGTCAGCCCCAGCATTTT	CASSTYRSQPQHF